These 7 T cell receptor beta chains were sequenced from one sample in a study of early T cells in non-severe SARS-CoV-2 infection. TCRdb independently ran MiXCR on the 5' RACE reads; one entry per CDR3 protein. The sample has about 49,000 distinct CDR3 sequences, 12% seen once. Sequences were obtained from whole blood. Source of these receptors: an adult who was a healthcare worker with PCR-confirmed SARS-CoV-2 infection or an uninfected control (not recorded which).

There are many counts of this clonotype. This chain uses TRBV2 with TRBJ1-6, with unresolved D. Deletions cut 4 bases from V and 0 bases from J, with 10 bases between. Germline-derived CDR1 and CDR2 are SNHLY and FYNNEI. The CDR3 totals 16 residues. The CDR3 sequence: CASSGRASSYNSPLHF. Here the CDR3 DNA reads TGTGCCAGCAGTGGACGAGCTAGCTCCTATAATTCACCCCTCCACTTT.

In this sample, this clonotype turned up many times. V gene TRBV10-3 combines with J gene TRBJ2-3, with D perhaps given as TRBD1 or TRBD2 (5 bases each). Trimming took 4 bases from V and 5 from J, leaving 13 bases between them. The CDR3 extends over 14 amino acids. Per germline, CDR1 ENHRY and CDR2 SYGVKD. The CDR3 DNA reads TGTGCCATCAGTGCCGGGACCAACGGAGATACGCAGTATTTT. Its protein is CAISAGTNGDTQYF.

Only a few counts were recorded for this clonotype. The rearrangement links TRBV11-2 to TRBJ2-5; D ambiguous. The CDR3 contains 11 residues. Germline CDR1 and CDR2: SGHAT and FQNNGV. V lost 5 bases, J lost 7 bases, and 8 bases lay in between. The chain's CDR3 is CASSIPGTQYF. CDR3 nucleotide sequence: TGTGCCAGCAGCATCCCGGGGACCCAGTACTTC.

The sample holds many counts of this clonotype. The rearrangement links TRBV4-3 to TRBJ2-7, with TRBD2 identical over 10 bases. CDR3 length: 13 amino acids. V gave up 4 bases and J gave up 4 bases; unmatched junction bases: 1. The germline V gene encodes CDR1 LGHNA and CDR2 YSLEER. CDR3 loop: CASSPTSGYEQYF. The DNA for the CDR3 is TGCGCCAGCAGCCCGACTAGCGGGTACGAGCAGTACTTC.

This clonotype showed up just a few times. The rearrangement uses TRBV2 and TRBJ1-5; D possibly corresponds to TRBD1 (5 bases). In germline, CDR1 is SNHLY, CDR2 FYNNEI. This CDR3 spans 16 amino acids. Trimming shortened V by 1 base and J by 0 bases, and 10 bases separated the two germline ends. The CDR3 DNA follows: TGTGCCAGCAGTGAAGAGGGGCGATTTAGCAATCAGCCCCAGCATTTT. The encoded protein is CASSEEGRFSNQPQHF.

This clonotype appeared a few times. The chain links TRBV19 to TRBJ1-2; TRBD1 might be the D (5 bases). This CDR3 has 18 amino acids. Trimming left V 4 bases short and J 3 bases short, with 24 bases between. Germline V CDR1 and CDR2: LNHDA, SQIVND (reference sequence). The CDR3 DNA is TGTGCCAGTAGTACCCCTAAAGGAGGGGCGAATTCTCACTATGGCTACACCTTC. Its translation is CASSTPKGGANSHYGYTF.

CDR3 sequence reads: CASADRVAGELFF. The DNA of the CDR3 is TGCGCCAGCGCCGACAGGGTGGCCGGGGAGCTGTTTTTT. The chain employs TRBV5-1 and TRBJ2-2, with 7 bases fitting TRBD1. The CDR3 sequence is 13 residues long. With V trimmed by 7 bases and J by 6 bases, 6 bases remained unmatched. CDR1 SGHRS and CDR2 YFSETQ come from the germline V gene.